A few counts support the clone carrying this T cell receptor beta chain. Its antigen remains unidentified. Germline values: CDR1 MNHNS, CDR2 SASEGT. There are 13 residues in the CDR3. Deletions cut 4 bases from V and 4 bases from J, with 11 bases between. The entry originates in a study of blood T cells in healthy people across ages. Together with a sample-barcoded 5' primer, a J-beta primer mix was included in a second PCR lasting about 7 to 11 cycles. TCRdb recomputed calls from the 5' RACE reads with MiXCR, one row per CDR3 protein. The repertoire holds under 1,100,000 distinct CDR3 sequences, 25% seen once, with approximately 0.75% in the top ten. All donors came from Russia, were Caucasian and healthy, and spanned ages about 6 to 100. No fewer than 5.5 micrograms of total RNA were isolated from every sample. Overall study findings and caveats: Unknown donor CMV status possibly confounded expanded clonotype changes. Donors of long life had a larger count of naive CD4+ cells and greater diversity than aged donors.

A further study also used this sample, focusing on T cells of mothers and their children.

This receptor was identified in a girl aged 2-10 years in good health. The V and J genes are TRBV6-1 and TRBJ2-7; D is possibly TRBD1 (5 bases). The sample consisted of blood. Written as DNA, the CDR3 is TGTGCCAGCAGTGTAATAACAGGTTACGAGCAGTACTTC. Translation: CASSVITGYEQYF.